Listed here is a single T cell receptor (beta chain). Its specificity is unknown. These data belong to a study of cytomegalovirus exposure and HLA in healthy donors. After removal of 6 bases from V and 3 bases from J, the junction contained 7 bases not matched to a gene. CDR1 and CDR2 (germline): MGHDK, SYGVNS. The CDR3 runs 14 residues. Some clones are missing from TCRdb's copy, which holds only in-frame ones; the method was immunoSEQ multiplex PCR. This sample has about 110,000 clones, with under 85% found just once. Regarding the study as a whole: Altogether, 160 or so TCR beta chains were recorded as cytomegalovirus-associated. Published work reported that the classifier diagnosed cytomegalovirus status with high specificity and sensitivity.

This clonotype was obtained from a woman under 30 in good health and CMV-seronegative. The chain couples TRBV25-1 to TRBJ1-1; TRBD1 aligns across 7 bases. Source material: PBMCs. The CDR3 nucleotides are TGTGCCAGCAGCGAGGGGGCAGGGGACACTGAAGCTTTCTTT. Translating gives CASSEGAGDTEAFF.